Below, 26 T cell receptor beta chains from the same sample are listed, as sequenced in a study of blood T cell repertoires in COVID-19. Generated by immunoSEQ multiplex PCR, the TCRdb table keeps only in-frame clones and is missing some. Found here are 150,000 to 200,000 clones, 86% of them singletons; the top ten hold about 7%. The sample taken for sequencing was peripheral blood. The receptors derive from a woman at least 80 years old in a cohort sampled during active or convalescent COVID-19.

This chain joins TRBV29-1 and TRBJ1-1, with TRBD1 as a possible D gene (5 bases). In germline, CDR1 is SQVTM, CDR2 ANQGSEA. The CDR3 covers 13 residues. Deletions cut 6 bases from V and 0 bases from J, with 11 bases between. The CDR3 spells CSVMTVLNTEAFF. In DNA form, the CDR3 reads TGCAGCGTCATGACAGTTTTGAACACTGAAGCTTTCTTT. The variable domain in full, with the rest retrieved from reference TRBV29-1 and TRBJ1-1, is SAVISQKPSRDICQRGTSLTIQCQVDSQVTMMFWYRQQPGQSLTLIATANQGSEATYESGFVIDKFPISRPNLTFSTLTVSNMSPEDSSIYLCSVMTVLNTEAFFGQGTRLTVV.

V usage is TRBV9 and J usage is TRBJ1-2, with TRBD1 identical over 7 bases. The CDR3 covers 16 residues. The V gene's germline CDR1 is SGDLS and CDR2 YYNGEE. V was clipped by 4 bases and J by 2 bases; unmatched bases: 11. CDR3 region: CASSPLGQLKNYGYTF. The CDR3 region has the DNA TGTGCCAGCAGCCCCTTGGGACAGCTGAAGAACTATGGCTACACCTTC.

The chain is built from TRBV11-3 and TRBJ2-5, with a possible D match to TRBD2 (7 bases). The CDR3 is 16 residues long. V lost 0 bases and J lost 5, with 16 bases in between. The V gene's germline CDR1 is SGHNT and CDR2 YENEEA. The CDR3 sequence: CASSLDPIGGGETQYF. CDR3 bases: TGTGCCAGCAGCTTAGATCCGATCGGCGGGGGCGAGACCCAGTACTTC. Complete variable domain (other parts from reference TRBV11-3 and TRBJ2-5): EAGVVQSPRYKIIEKKQPVAFWCNPISGHNTLYWYLQNLGQGPELLIRYENEEAVDDSQLPKDRFSAERLKGVDSTLKIQPAELGDSAVYLCASSLDPIGGGETQYFGPGTRLLVL.

The V call is TRBV15, the J call TRBJ2-3, with 7 nucleotides matching TRBD1. This CDR3 is built from 15 residues. CDR1 is LNHNV and CDR2 is YYDKDF in the germline V gene (reference sequence). V lost 4 bases, J lost 2 bases, and 6 bases stayed unmatched. The CDR3: CATSKGGQPTDTQYF. The DNA of the CDR3 is TGTGCCACCAGCAAAGGGGGACAGCCCACAGATACGCAGTATTTT. Supplemented by reference TRBV15 and TRBJ2-3, the full variable domain reads DAMVIQNPRYQVTQFGKPVTLSCSQTLNHNVMYWYQQKSSQAPKLLFHYYDKDFNNEADTPDNFQSRRPNTSFCFLDIRSPGLGDTAMYLCATSKGGQPTDTQYFGPGTRLTVL.

The chain couples TRBV7-8 to TRBJ1-6; TRBD1 aligns across 8 bases. The J segment lost 5 bases and the V segment lost 5 bases, leaving 5 bases of the junction unmatched. The germline gives CDR1 SGHVS, CDR2 FQNEAQ. This CDR3 spans 15 amino acids. CDR3 region: CASSPGTGDNSPLHF. The CDR3, as DNA: TGTGCCAGCAGCCCCGGGACAGGCGATAATTCACCCCTCCACTTT.

The V call is TRBV19, the J call TRBJ2-1; 12 bases map to TRBD2. Germline V gene data show CDR1 as LNHDA and CDR2 as SQIVND (reference sequence). This CDR3 is built from 15 residues. V dropped 7 bases and J dropped 6; count of bases not matched to a gene: 7. CDR3 DNA sequence: TGTGCCAGTACTAACCGGGGACTAGCGGGCAATGAGCAGTTCTTC. Translating gives CASTNRGLAGNEQFF.

V usage is TRBV28 and J usage is TRBJ1-3; a weak D match, TRBD1 (6 bases). The germline CDR1 and CDR2 sequences are MDHEN and SYDVKM. V lost 2 bases, J lost 0 bases, and 17 bases lay in between. This CDR3 is 18 amino acids long. CDR3 nucleotide sequence: TGTGCCAGCAGTTTACCGGACAGCCTCGTCCACTCTGGAAACACCATATATTTT. It encodes CASSLPDSLVHSGNTIYF. Combining the CDR3 with reference TRBV28 and TRBJ1-3 gives the whole variable domain DVKVTQSSRYLVKRTGEKVFLECVQDMDHENMFWYRQDPGLGLRLIYFSYDVKMKEKGDIPEGYSVSREKKERFSLILESASTNQTSMYLCASSLPDSLVHSGNTIYFGEGSWLTVV.

This chain joins TRBV5-1 and TRBJ2-1; D possibly corresponds to TRBD2 (5 bases). Trimming took off 3 bases at V and 5 bases at J, with 18 bases between the two ends. Per germline, CDR1 SGHRS and CDR2 YFSETQ. CDR3 size: 16 residues. The DNA for the CDR3 is TGCGCCAGCAGCTCGACCGAACTAGGTTTCGACAATGAGCAGTTCTTC. It encodes CASSSTELGFDNEQFF.

This clone was counted a single time. The V gene is TRBV2, the J gene TRBJ2-5; 9 nucleotides match TRBD1. The CDR3 is 15 residues long. Germline CDR1 SNHLY, CDR2 FYNNEI. V gave up 6 bases and J gave up 0 bases; unmatched junction bases: 5. CDR3 loop: CASSGTGRYQETQYF. The DNA for the CDR3 is TGTGCCAGCAGCGGGACAGGGAGATACCAAGAGACCCAGTACTTC.

The chain combines TRBV4-3 with TRBJ1-6; D may be TRBD1 (5 bases). This CDR3 has 16 residues. CDR1 and CDR2 from the germline V gene are LGHNA and YSLEER. The V gene lost 0 bases and the J gene lost 11 bases, with 17 bases spanning the gap. The CDR3 DNA reads as TGCGCCAGCAGCCAAGATACTAATGACAGTATTCCACCCCTCCACTTT. This encodes CASSQDTNDSIPPLHF.

The rearrangement joins TRBV30 to TRBJ1-4; 7 nucleotides agree with TRBD1. The CDR3 runs to 13 residues. J was trimmed by 2 bases and V by 3 bases; bases with no gene match: 0. Germline V gene sequence: CDR1 GTSNPN, CDR2 SVGIG (reference sequence). The CDR3 reads CAWRGQTNEKLFF. CDR3 bases: TGTGCCTGGAGGGGACAGACTAATGAAAAACTGTTTTTT.

J is TRBJ1-5 and V is TRBV29-1; 7 bases align to TRBD1. With V trimmed by 6 bases and J by 7 bases, 9 bases remained unmatched. This CDR3 spans 13 amino acids. CDR1 and CDR2 (germline): SQVTM, ANQGSEA. The CDR3 loop is CSVGGQSGQPQHF. CDR3 in DNA: TGCAGCGTCGGGGGACAGTCAGGGCAGCCCCAGCATTTT.

The chain carries TRBV30 and TRBJ2-1; unclear D gene. The CDR3 is 14 amino acids. Between the trimmed V and J ends, which lost 0 bases and 0 bases, there was a span of 6 bases. CDR1 is GTSNPN, CDR2 SVGIG, per germline (reference sequence). CDR3 sequence: CAWSVYSSYNEQFF. DNA of the CDR3: TGTGCCTGGAGTGTATACAGCTCCTACAATGAGCAGTTCTTC.

This clone was seen only a few times. The rearrangement joins TRBV4-3 to TRBJ2-1; 7 nucleotides agree with TRBD2. Germline CDR1 is LGHNA and CDR2 is YSLEER. V trimming: 3 bases; J trimming: 2 bases; junction bases outside the gene matches: 7. The CDR3 length is 16 residues. The CDR3: CASSHSSGEPYNEQFF. In nucleotides, the CDR3 is TGCGCCAGCAGCCACTCGAGCGGGGAACCCTACAATGAGCAGTTCTTC.

The chain links TRBV6-1 to TRBJ1-2; maybe TRBD1 (5 bases). The CDR3 is 16 amino acids. V was shortened by 4 bases and J by 0 bases, with 15 bases between the two germline ends. Germline-derived CDR1 and CDR2 are MNHNS and SASEGT. The chain's CDR3 is CASSAQWRGANYGYTF. The CDR3 DNA is TGTGCCAGCAGTGCCCAGTGGAGGGGAGCTAACTATGGCTACACCTTC.

J is TRBJ2-6 and V is TRBV15, with a weak D call TRBD2 (5 bases). Germline V gene data show CDR1 as LNHNV and CDR2 as YYDKDF (reference sequence). Trimming stripped 3 bases from V and 1 base from J, with 19 bases between. The CDR3 totals 19 residues. CDR3 sequence reads: CATSRPKDGRRSGANVLTF. The CDR3 region has the DNA TGTGCCACCAGCAGGCCGAAGGACGGAAGGAGGTCTGGGGCCAACGTCCTGACTTTC.

The V call is TRBV24-1, the J call TRBJ2-5; TRBD1 matches 7 bases. The CDR3 extends over 14 amino acids. Germline CDR1 reads KGHDR; CDR2 reads SFDVKD. Trimming removed 1 base from V and 3 bases from J; junction bases left unmatched: 1. The DNA for the CDR3 is TGTGCCACCAGTGATTTAACAGGGGAAGAGACCCAGTACTTC. Protein: CATSDLTGEETQYF.

The chain is built from TRBV5-4 and TRBJ1-3, with a possible D match to TRBD1 (6 bases). The CDR3 contains 16 residues. CDR1 SGHNT and CDR2 YYREEE come from the germline V gene (reference sequence). Trimming took off 4 bases at V and 4 bases at J, with 18 bases between the two ends. The CDR3 DNA reads TGTGCCAGCAGCCCGAAGGGACAATCTCTGGGAAACACCATATATTTT. Translating gives CASSPKGQSLGNTIYF.

The J gene is TRBJ2-2, the V gene TRBV7-2, with D possibly TRBD2 on 5 matching bases. The CDR3 loop spans 15 amino acids. V was shortened by 1 base and J by 5 bases, with 11 bases between the two germline ends. CDR1 is SGHTA, CDR2 FQGNSA, per germline. This CDR3 reads CASSLVDGVTGELFF. The CDR3 DNA is TGTGCCAGCAGCTTAGTGGACGGGGTAACCGGGGAGCTGTTTTTT.

The chain couples TRBV5-6 to TRBJ1-5; D might be TRBD1 (5 bases). This CDR3 region has 13 residues. CDR1 is SGHDT and CDR2 is YYEEEE in the germline V gene. The V end was cut by 4 bases, the J end by 4 bases, with 9 bases between. The CDR3 is CASSAGFNQPQHF. DNA for the CDR3: TGTGCCAGCAGCGCAGGGTTTAATCAGCCCCAGCATTTT.

V usage is TRBV5-1 and J usage is TRBJ1-2; 9 positions agree with TRBD1. The V gene end was trimmed by 4 bases and the J gene end by 5 bases; junction bases not matched to a gene: 9. CDR1 and CDR2 from the germline V gene are SGHRS and YFSETQ. This CDR3 is built from 15 residues. CDR3 sequence reads: CASSTTTGGAYGYTF. The CDR3 region has the DNA TGCGCCAGCAGCACCACAACAGGGGGCGCGTATGGCTACACCTTC.

J is TRBJ2-1 and V is TRBV29-1; TRBD2 matches 9 bases. Germline CDR1 reads SQVTM; CDR2 reads ANQGSEA. The CDR3 runs 15 residues. The ends lost 5 bases at V and 2 bases at J; junction bases unmatched: 7. DNA for the CDR3: TGCAGCGTTCGAAAGCGGGGGGCTACCTACAATGAGCAGTTCTTC. It yields the protein CSVRKRGATYNEQFF.

The chain employs TRBV19 and TRBJ2-7, with 8 bases lining up with TRBD2. The germline gives CDR1 LNHDA, CDR2 SQIVND (reference sequence). Losses at the gene ends were 6 bases for V and 2 bases for J; bases not matched to a gene: 12. The CDR3 is made up of 16 amino acids. The CDR3 region is CASRAPGTSIPYEQYV. CDR3 sequence (DNA): TGTGCCAGTAGAGCCCCCGGGACTAGTATCCCCTACGAGCAGTACGTC.

This sequence joins TRBV9 and TRBJ2-1, with unresolved D. V was shortened by 4 bases and J by 6 bases, with 17 bases between the two germline ends. This CDR3 comprises 15 residues. Germline V lookup: CDR1 SGDLS, CDR2 YYNGEE. In DNA, the CDR3 is TGTGCCAGCAGCTCTCGGAGCCACACCCTCAATGAGCAGTTCTTC. The encoded protein is CASSSRSHTLNEQFF. Combining the CDR3 with reference TRBV9 and TRBJ2-1 gives the whole variable domain DSGVTQTPKHLITATGQRVTLRCSPRSGDLSVYWYQQSLDQGLQFLIQYYNGEERAKGNILERFSAQQFPDLHSELNLSSLELGDSALYFCASSSRSHTLNEQFFGPGTRLTVL.

CDR3 in amino acids: CASTPGTGRNIQYF. In DNA, the CDR3 is TGTGCCAGCACCCCCGGGACAGGGAGAAACATTCAGTACTTC. V and J are TRBV6-2 or TRBV6-3 and TRBJ2-4; 9 nucleotides agree with TRBD1. The CDR3 loop spans 14 amino acids. Germline CDR1 and CDR2: MNHEY and SVGEGT. Trimming at V came to 7 bases and at J to 6 bases, leaving 7 bases not matched to a gene.

The rearrangement joins TRBV5-1 to TRBJ1-2; possible D gene TRBD1, 5 bases. Germline V gene lookup returns CDR1 SGHRS and CDR2 YFSETQ. The length of the CDR3 is 14 residues. The V gene lost 2 bases and the J gene lost 3 bases, with 11 bases spanning the gap. CDR3 nucleotide sequence: TGCGCCAGCAGCTTAGGCGGGGCAGACTATGGCTACACCTTC. It yields the protein CASSLGGADYGYTF.